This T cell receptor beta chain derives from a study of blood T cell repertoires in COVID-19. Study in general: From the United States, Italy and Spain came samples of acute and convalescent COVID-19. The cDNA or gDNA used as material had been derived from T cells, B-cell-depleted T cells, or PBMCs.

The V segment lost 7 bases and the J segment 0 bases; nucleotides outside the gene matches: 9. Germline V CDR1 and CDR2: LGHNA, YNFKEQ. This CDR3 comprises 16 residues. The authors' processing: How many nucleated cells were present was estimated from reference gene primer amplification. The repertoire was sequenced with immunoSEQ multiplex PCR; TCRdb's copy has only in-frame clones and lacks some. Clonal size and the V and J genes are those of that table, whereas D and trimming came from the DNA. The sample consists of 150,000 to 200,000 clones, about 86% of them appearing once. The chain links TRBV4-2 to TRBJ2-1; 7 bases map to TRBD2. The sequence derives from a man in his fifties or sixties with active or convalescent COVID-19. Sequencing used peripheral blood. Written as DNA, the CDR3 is TGTGCCAGCACCACCGGGGAGGGAGCCTCCTACAATGAGCAGTTCTTC. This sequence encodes CASTTGEGASYNEQFF.